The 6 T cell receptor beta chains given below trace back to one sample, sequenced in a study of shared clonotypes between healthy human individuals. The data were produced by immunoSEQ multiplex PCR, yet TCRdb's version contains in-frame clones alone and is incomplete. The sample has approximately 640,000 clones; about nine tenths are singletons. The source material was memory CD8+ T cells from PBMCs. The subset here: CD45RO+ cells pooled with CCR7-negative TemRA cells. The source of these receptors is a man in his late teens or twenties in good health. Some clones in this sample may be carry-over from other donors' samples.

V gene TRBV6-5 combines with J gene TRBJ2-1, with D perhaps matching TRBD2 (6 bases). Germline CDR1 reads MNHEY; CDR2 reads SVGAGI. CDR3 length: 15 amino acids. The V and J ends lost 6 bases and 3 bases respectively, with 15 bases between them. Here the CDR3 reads CASRHDSGYYNEQFF. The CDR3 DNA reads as TGTGCCAGCAGACACGATAGCGGATACTACAATGAGCAGTTCTTC.

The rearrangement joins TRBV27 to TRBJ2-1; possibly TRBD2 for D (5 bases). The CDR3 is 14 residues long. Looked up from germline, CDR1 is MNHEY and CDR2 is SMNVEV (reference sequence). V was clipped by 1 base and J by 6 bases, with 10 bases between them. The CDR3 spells CASSLYPGSNEQFF. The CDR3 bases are TGTGCCAGCAGTTTATACCCGGGGAGCAATGAGCAGTTCTTC.

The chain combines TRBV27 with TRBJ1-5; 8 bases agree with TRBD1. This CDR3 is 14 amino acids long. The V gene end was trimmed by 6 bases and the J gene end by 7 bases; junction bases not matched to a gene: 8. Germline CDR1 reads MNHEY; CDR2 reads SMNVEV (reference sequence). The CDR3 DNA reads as TGTGCCAGCAGCCAGGACAGGGCGGGACAGCCCCAGCATTTT. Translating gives CASSQDRAGQPQHF.

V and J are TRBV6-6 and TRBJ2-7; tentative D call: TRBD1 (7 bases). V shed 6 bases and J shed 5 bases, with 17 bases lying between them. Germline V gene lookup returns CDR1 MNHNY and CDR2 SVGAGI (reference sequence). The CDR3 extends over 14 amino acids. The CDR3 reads CASSPWRGHDEQYF. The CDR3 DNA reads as TGTGCCAGCAGCCCCTGGAGGGGGCACGACGAGCAGTACTTC.

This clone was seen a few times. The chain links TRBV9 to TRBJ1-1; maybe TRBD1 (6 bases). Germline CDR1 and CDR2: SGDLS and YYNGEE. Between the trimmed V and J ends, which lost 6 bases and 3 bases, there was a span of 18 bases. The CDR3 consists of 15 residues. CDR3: CASNRQDTGHTEAFF. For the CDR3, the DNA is TGTGCCAGCAACAGACAAGACACAGGGCACACTGAAGCTTTCTTT.

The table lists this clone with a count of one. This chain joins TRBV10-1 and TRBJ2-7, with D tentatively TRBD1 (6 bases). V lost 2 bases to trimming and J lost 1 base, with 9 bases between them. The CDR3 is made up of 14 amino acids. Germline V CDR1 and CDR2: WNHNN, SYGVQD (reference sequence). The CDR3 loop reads CASSERDNSYEQYF. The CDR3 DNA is TGCGCCAGCAGTGAGCGGGACAATTCCTACGAGCAGTACTTC.